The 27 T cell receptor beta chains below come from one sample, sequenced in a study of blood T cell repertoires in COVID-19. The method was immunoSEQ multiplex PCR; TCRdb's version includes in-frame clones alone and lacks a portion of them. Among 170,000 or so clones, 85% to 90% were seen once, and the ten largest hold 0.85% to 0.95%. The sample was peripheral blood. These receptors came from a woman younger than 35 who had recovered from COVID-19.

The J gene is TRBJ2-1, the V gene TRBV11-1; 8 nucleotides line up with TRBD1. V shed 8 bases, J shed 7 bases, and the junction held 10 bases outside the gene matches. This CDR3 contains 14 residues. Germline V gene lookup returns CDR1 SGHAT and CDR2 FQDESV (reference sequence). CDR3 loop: CASARAGGPNEQFF. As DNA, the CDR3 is TGTGCCAGCGCTAGGGCAGGGGGCCCGAATGAGCAGTTCTTC.

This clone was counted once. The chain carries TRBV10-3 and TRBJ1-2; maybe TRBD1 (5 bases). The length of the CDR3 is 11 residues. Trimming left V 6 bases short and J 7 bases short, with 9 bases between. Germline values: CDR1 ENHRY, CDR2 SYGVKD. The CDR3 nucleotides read TGTGCCATCAGGGGGGACTCTGGCTACACCTTC. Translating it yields CAIRGDSGYTF.

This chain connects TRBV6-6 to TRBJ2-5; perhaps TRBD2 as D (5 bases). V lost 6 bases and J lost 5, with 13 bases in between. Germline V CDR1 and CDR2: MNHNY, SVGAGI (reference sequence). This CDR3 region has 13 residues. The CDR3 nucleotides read TGTGCCAGCAGCGGGAACGGTGGGGAGACCCAGTACTTC. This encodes CASSGNGGETQYF.

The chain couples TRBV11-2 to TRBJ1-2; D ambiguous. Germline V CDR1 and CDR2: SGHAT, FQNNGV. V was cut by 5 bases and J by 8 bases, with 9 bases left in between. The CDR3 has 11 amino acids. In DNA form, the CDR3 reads TGTGCCAGCAGCCTCGGTCGGGGCTACACCTTC. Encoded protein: CASSLGRGYTF.

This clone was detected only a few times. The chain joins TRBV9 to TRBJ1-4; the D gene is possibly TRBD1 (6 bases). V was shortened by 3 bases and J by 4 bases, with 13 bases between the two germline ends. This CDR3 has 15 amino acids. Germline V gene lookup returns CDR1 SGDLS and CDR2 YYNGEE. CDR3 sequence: CASSGDTGINEKLFF. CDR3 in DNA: TGTGCCAGCAGCGGTGATACAGGGATTAATGAAAAACTGTTTTTT.

CDR3 loop: CASSSDRGKLFF. As DNA, the CDR3 is TGTGCCAGCAGCTCCGACAGAGGAAAACTGTTTTTT. The V and J genes are TRBV13 and TRBJ1-4; tentatively, D is TRBD1 (5 bases). CDR1 and CDR2 (germline): PRHDT, FYEKMQ (reference sequence). The V and J ends lost 4 bases and 10 bases respectively, with 10 bases between them. CDR3 length equals 12 residues.

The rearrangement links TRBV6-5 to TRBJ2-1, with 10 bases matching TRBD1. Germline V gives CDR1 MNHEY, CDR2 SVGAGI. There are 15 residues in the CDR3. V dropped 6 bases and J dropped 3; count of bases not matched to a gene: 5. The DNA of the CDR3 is TGTGCCAGCAGCGCCGGGACAGGGGACTACAATGAGCAGTTCTTC. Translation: CASSAGTGDYNEQFF.

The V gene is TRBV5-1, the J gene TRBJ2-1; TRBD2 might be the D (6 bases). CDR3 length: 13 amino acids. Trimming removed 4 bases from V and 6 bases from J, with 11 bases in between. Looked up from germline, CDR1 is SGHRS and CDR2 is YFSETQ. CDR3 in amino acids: CASSPLGGNEQFF. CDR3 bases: TGCGCCAGCAGCCCCCTGGGGGGCAATGAGCAGTTCTTC.

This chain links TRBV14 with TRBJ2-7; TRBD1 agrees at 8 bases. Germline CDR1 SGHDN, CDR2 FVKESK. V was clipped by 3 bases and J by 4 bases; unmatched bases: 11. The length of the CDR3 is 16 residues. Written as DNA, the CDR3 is TGTGCCAGCAGCCACCCCTTCAGACAGGGGAGGTACGAGCAGTACTTC. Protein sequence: CASSHPFRQGRYEQYF.

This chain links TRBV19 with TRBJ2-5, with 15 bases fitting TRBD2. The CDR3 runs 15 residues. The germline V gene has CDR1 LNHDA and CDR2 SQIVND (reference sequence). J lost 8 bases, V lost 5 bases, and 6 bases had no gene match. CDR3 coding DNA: TGTGCCAGTAGTCGGACTAGCGGGAGGGTGGAAACCCAGTACTTC. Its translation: CASSRTSGRVETQYF.

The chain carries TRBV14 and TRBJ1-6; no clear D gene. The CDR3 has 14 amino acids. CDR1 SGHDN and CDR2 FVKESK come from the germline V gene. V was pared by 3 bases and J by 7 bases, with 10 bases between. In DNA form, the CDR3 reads TGTGCCAGCAGCCACGACACCATCAATTCACCCCTCCACTTT. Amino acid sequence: CASSHDTINSPLHF.

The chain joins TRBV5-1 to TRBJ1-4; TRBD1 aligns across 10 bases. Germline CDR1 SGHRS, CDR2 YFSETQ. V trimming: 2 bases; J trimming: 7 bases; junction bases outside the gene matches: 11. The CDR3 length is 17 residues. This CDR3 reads CASSFNPGQGMGEKLFF. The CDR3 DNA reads TGCGCCAGCAGCTTCAACCCGGGACAGGGGATGGGTGAAAAACTGTTTTTT.

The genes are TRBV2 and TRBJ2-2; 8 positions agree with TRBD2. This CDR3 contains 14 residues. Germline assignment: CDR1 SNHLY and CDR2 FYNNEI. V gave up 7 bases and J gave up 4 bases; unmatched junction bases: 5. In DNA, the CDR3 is TGTGCCAGCACGGTGGCGGGGGGCACCGGGGAGCTGTTTTTT. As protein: CASTVAGGTGELFF.

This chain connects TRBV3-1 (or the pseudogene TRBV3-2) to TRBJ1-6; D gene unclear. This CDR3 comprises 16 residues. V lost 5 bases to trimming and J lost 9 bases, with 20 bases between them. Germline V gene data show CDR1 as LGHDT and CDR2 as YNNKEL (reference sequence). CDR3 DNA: TGTGCCAGCAGCTTGCAGACCGCTTACCGAGGTTCACCCCTCCACTTT. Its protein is CASSLQTAYRGSPLHF.

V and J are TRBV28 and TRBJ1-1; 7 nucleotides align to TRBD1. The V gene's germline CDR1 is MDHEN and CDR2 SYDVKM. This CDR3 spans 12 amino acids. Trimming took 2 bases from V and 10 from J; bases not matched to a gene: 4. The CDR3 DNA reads TGTGCCAGCAGTTTAAGGGGGCGCGGAGCTTTCTTT. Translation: CASSLRGRGAFF.

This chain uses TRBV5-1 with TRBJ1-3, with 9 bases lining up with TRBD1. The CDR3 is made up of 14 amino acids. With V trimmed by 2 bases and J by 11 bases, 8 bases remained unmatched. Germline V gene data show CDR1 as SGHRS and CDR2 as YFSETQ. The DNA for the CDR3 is TGCGCCAGCAGCTTTGGACAGGGGAAAGGGGCCATATATTTT. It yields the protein CASSFGQGKGAIYF.

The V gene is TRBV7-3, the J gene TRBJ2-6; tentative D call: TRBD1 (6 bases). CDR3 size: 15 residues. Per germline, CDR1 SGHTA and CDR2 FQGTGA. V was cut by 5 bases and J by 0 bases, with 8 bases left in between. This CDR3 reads CASSRTDSGANVLTF. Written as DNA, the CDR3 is TGTGCCAGCAGCCGGACAGACTCTGGGGCCAACGTCCTGACTTTC.

Here the CDR3 DNA reads TGTGCCAGCACCCCGCCGGGGGGCCGGTATGGCTACACCTTC. Its protein product is CASTPPGGRYGYTF. V usage is TRBV13 and J usage is TRBJ1-2; TRBD1 is a possible D gene (6 bases). From germline, CDR1 is PRHDT and CDR2 FYEKMQ (reference sequence). The CDR3 is 14 amino acids. V lost 7 bases and J 5 bases, leaving 17 bases between the germline ends.

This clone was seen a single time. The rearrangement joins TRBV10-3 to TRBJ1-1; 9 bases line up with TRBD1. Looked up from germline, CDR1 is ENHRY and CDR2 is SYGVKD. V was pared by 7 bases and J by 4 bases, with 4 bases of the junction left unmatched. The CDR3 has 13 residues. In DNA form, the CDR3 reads TGTGCCATCAAGACAGGGGGAGTCACTGAAGCTTTCTTT. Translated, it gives CAIKTGGVTEAFF.

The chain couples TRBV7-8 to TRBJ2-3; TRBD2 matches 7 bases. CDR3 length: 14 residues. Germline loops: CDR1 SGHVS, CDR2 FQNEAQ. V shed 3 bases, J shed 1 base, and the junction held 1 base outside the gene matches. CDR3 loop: CASSFLAGTDTQYF. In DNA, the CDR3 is TGTGCCAGCAGCTTCCTAGCGGGCACAGATACGCAGTATTTT.

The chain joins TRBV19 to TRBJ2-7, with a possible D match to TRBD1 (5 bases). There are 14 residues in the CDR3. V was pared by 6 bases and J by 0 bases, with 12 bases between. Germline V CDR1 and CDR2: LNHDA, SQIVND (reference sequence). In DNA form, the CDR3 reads TGTGCCAGTAGACAGGATGAAAGCTCCTACGAGCAGTACTTC. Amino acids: CASRQDESSYEQYF.

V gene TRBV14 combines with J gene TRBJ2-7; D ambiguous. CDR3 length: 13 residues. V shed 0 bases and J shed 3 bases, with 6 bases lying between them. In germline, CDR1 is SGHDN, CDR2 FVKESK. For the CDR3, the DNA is TGTGCCAGCAGCCAAGAATCCCTCTACGAGCAGTACGTC. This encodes CASSQESLYEQYV.

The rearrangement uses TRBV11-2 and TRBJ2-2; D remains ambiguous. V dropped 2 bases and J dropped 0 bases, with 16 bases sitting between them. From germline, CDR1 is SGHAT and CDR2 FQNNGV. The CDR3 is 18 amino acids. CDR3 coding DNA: TGTGCCAGCAGCTTACCCGATGCACCTACTCCGAACACCGGGGAGCTGTTTTTT. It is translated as CASSLPDAPTPNTGELFF.

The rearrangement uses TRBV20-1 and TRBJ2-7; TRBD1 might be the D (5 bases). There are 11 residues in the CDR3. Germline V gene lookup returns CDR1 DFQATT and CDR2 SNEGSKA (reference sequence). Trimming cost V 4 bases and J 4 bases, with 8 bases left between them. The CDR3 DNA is TGCAGTGCTAATAGGGGATACGAGCAGTACGTC. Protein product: CSANRGYEQYV.

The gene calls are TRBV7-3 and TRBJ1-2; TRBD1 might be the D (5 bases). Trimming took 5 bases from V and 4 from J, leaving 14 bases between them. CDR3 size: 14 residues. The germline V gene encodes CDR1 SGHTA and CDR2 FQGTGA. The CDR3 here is CASSAQRGGYGYTF. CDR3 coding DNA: TGTGCCAGCAGCGCCCAACGGGGGGGCTATGGCTACACCTTC.

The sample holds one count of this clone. The CDR3 sequence: CATSPRTKNNEQFF. CDR3 coding DNA: TGTGCCACCAGCCCCCGGACTAAAAACAATGAGCAGTTCTTC. The rearrangement links TRBV15 to TRBJ2-1, with D possibly TRBD2 on 6 matching bases. This CDR3 is built from 14 residues. Germline CDR1 LNHNV, CDR2 YYDKDF (reference sequence). V was pared by 5 bases and J by 5 bases, with 13 bases between.

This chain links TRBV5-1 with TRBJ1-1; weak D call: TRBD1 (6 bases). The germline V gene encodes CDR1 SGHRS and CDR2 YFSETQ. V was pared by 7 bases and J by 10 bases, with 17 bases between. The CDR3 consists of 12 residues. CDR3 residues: CASRQGLGGAFF. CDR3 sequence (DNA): TGCGCCAGCCGTCAGGGGCTAGGCGGAGCTTTCTTT.